Shown below are 4 T cell receptor beta chains from a single sample sequenced in a study of CD8 T cells in Susac syndrome. After extraction with the RNeasy kit, about 0.5 to 1 ug of the RNA was reverse transcribed using random hexamers. MiXCR, applied by TCRdb to the immunoSEQ multiplex PCR reads, yields one record per CDR3 protein. In the table there are approximately 65,000 distinct CDR3 sequences, roughly 92% of which are singletons. Specimen: CD8+ T cells from PBMCs. The receptor set was obtained from a human donor in good health.

The chain links TRBV19 to TRBJ1-5, with D unclear. Germline CDR1 reads LNHDA; CDR2 reads SQIVND (reference sequence). V lost 0 bases, J lost 2 bases, and 14 bases lay in between. There are 17 residues in the CDR3. CDR3 loop: CASSIDLEEARNQPQHF. The CDR3 DNA reads as TGTGCCAGTAGTATAGATCTGGAGGAGGCTCGCAATCAGCCCCAGCATTTT. Together with reference TRBV19 and TRBJ1-5, the CDR3 gives the full variable domain: DGGITQSPKYLFRKEGQNVTLSCEQNLNHDAMYWYRQDPGQGLRLIYYSQIVNDFQKGDIAEGYSVSREKKESFPLTVTSAQKNPTAFYLCASSIDLEEARNQPQHFGDGTRLSIL.

This chain uses TRBV6-1 with TRBJ2-1; TRBD2 matches 11 bases. Germline V gives CDR1 MNHNS, CDR2 SASEGT. V shed 5 bases, J shed 9 bases, and the junction held 15 bases outside the gene matches. The CDR3 runs 17 residues. CDR3 bases: TGTGCCAGCAGTCTGACTGGGGGTAGCGGGGGGGGAAGTGAGCAGTTCTTC. This codes for CASSLTGGSGGGSEQFF.

J is TRBJ1-5 and V is TRBV20-1; D is ambiguous. The germline V gene encodes CDR1 DFQATT and CDR2 SNEGSKA (reference sequence). The CDR3 has 15 amino acids. Deletions cut 5 bases from V and 2 bases from J, with 16 bases between. CDR3 region: CSAESEWGGNQPQHF. DNA for the CDR3: TGCAGTGCTGAATCGGAATGGGGAGGCAATCAGCCCCAGCATTTT.

The chain's CDR3 is CASSLIEPATSAILQETQYF. CDR3 nucleotide sequence: TGTGCCAGCAGCTTAATCGAGCCCGCGACTAGCGCCATACTACAAGAGACCCAGTACTTC. The chain combines TRBV7-6 with TRBJ2-5; 8 positions match TRBD2. Germline CDR1 is SGHVS and CDR2 is FNYEAQ. Losses at the gene ends were 2 bases for V and 2 bases for J; bases not matched to a gene: 19. The CDR3 spans 20 residues.